Below are 18 T cell receptor beta chains sequenced from a single sample in a study of Graves' ophthalmopathy and Graves' hyperthyroidism. For repertoire sequencing, the TCR beta CDR3 regions were amplified from RNA transcripts. HTBI primers primed a first-round RT-PCR, and a second-round multiplex PCR followed. MiXCR, run by TCRdb on the multiplex PCR reads, gives a single entry per CDR3 protein. The sample includes 450,000 to 600,000 distinct CDR3 sequences, about two fifths seen only once; the top ten take approximately 4.1%. Sequences were obtained from peripheral blood or thyroid tissue (not recorded which). The receptors were gathered from an adult man with Graves' hyperthyroidism.

This clonotype has just a few counts. This chain connects TRBV7-8 to TRBJ1-4, with 11 bases fitting TRBD1. Trimming took 5 bases from V and 7 from J; bases not matched to a gene: 15. The CDR3 is 18 residues long. Germline V gene lookup returns CDR1 SGHVS and CDR2 FQNEAQ. CDR3 in DNA: TGTGCCAGCAGCCCCGGGACAGGGGGAAGGGTATTAGCTGAAAAACTGTTTTTT. Its translation is CASSPGTGGRVLAEKLFF.

This clonotype came up a few times. J is TRBJ1-6 and V is TRBV2; 9 nucleotides match TRBD1. The junction had 5 bases not matched to a gene; V was cut back by 5 bases and J by 9 bases. Germline assignment: CDR1 SNHLY and CDR2 FYNNEI. CDR3 size: 14 residues. CDR3 loop: CASSHRGHGSPLHF. The CDR3 bases are TGTGCCAGCAGTCACAGGGGGCATGGTTCACCCCTCCACTTT.

On this clonotype: This could be a read error, since a much larger clone is one nucleotide away. The chain couples TRBV20-1 to TRBJ1-2, with TRBD1 matching 9 bases. V shed 0 bases, J shed 1 base, and the junction held 3 bases outside the gene matches. Germline-derived CDR1 and CDR2 are DFQATT and SNEGSKA (reference sequence). This CDR3 comprises 15 residues. The CDR3 bases are TGCAGTGCTAGAGATGGGGACAGGGATAACTATGGCTACACCTTC. Amino acid sequence: CSARDGDRDNYGYTF.

This clonotype was recorded many times. The rearrangement links TRBV5-1 to TRBJ1-2; 7 bases fit TRBD1. The germline gives CDR1 SGHRS, CDR2 YFSETQ. With V trimmed by 4 bases and J by 0 bases, 6 bases remained unmatched. This CDR3 spans 15 amino acids. CDR3 amino acids: CASSLQGTSNYGYTF. The CDR3 DNA is TGCGCCAGCAGCCTACAGGGGACATCTAACTATGGCTACACCTTC. The variable domain in full, completed from reference TRBV5-1 and TRBJ1-2, reads KAGVTQTPRYLIKTRGQQVTLSCSPISGHRSVSWYQQTPGQGLQFLFEYFSETQRNKGNFPGRFSGRQFSNSRSEMNVSTLELGDSALYLCASSLQGTSNYGYTFGSGTRLTVV.

Concerning this clonotype itself: A read error may explain this, as a much larger clone is one base away. V and J are TRBV7-3 and TRBJ2-2; 11 bases are a match to TRBD2. The germline CDR1 and CDR2 sequences are SGHTA and FQGTGA. The CDR3 length is 15 residues. The CDR3, as DNA: TGTGACAGCACCCAGGGACTAGCGGAGACCGGGGAGCTGTTTTTT. Translation gives CDSTQGLAETGELFF.

This chain connects TRBV7-9 to TRBJ2-5; TRBD1 is a possible D gene (6 bases). Germline CDR1 is SEHNR and CDR2 is FQNEAQ (reference sequence). This CDR3 region has 13 residues. Trimming took 6 bases from V and 11 from J, leaving 19 bases between them. CDR3 amino acids: CASRGQGNNEQYF. DNA for the CDR3: TGTGCCAGCAGAGGGCAGGGGAATAATGAGCAGTACTTC.

This clonotype has at least ten counts. This sequence joins TRBV12-3 or TRBV12-4 and TRBJ1-6, with 7 nucleotides matching TRBD1. With 2 bases clipped from V and 10 bases from J, the junction kept 5 bases outside the gene matches. The CDR3 covers 14 residues. The CDR3 reads CASSLKGARSPLHF. DNA of the CDR3: TGTGCCAGCAGTTTAAAGGGGGCGCGGTCACCCCTCCACTTT.

At least ten counts were recorded for this clonotype. V and J are TRBV5-1 and TRBJ2-2; no definite D call. V lost 1 base and J 4 bases, leaving 11 bases between the germline ends. The CDR3 covers 15 residues. From germline, CDR1 is SGHRS and CDR2 YFSETQ. As DNA, the CDR3 is TGCGCCAGCAGCTTGAGGTCTGAAGTCACCGGGGAGCTGTTTTTT. This sequence encodes CASSLRSEVTGELFF.

This clonotype was recorded at least ten times. The CDR3 DNA follows: TGTGCCACCAAAGACAGGGGAAACACTGAAGCTTTCTTT. Translated: CATKDRGNTEAFF. The J gene is TRBJ1-1, the V gene TRBV10-3, with 8 bases lining up with TRBD1. The CDR3 is made up of 13 amino acids. With 10 bases clipped from V and 2 bases from J, the junction kept 6 bases outside the gene matches. Germline V CDR1 and CDR2: ENHRY, SYGVKD.

The chain uses TRBV12-3 or TRBV12-4 and TRBJ2-6, with D possibly matching TRBD2 (6 bases). Deletions cut 6 bases from V and 4 bases from J, with 10 bases between. This CDR3 has 14 residues. The CDR3 loop is CASRWGVGANVLTF. Written as DNA, the CDR3 is TGTGCCAGCAGATGGGGGGTCGGGGCCAACGTCCTGACTTTC.

This clonotype was observed many times. The J gene is TRBJ1-2, the V gene TRBV20-1; tentative D call: TRBD1 (6 bases). The germline V gene has CDR1 DFQATT and CDR2 SNEGSKA (reference sequence). V was pared by 4 bases and J by 7 bases, with 10 bases between. This CDR3 is 11 amino acids long. The CDR3 region is CSATRRGGYTF. CDR3 DNA sequence: TGCAGTGCTACCCGCAGGGGTGGCTACACCTTC.

Note on this clonotype: No DNA is shown, since the ends of the CDR3 on it are uncertain; the CDR3 is the one TCRdb lists. This chain joins TRBV7-8 and TRBJ1-1; the table names TRBD1, a call not compared with the DNA. The CDR3 has 22 amino acids, counting both end residues. Germline V CDR1 and CDR2: SGHVS, FQNEAQ. The CDR3 region is CDSSFYICSASKPLTMNTEAFF.

The chain recombines TRBV18 with TRBJ2-7; D unclear. Trimming took 0 bases from V and 2 from J, leaving 8 bases between them. The CDR3 contains 14 residues. The germline gives CDR1 KGHSH, CDR2 LQKENI. The CDR3 nucleotides are TGTGCCAGCTCACCACCGTCAGCGACCTACGAGCAGTACTTC. Translating gives CASSPPSATYEQYF.

This clonotype was observed a handful of times. V gene TRBV19 combines with J gene TRBJ1-5; a weak D match, TRBD1 (6 bases). The germline V and J ends were trimmed by 3 bases and 6 bases, with 18 bases remaining between them. The CDR3 contains 16 residues. The V gene's germline CDR1 is LNHDA and CDR2 SQIVND (reference sequence). The CDR3 nucleotides read TGTGCCAGTAGTATTGGATCCCCCAGGGGAGGTCAGCCCCAGCATTTT. Protein: CASSIGSPRGGQPQHF.

The chain uses TRBV5-1 and TRBJ1-2, with 8 bases aligning to TRBD1. Germline CDR1 reads SGHRS; CDR2 reads YFSETQ. The CDR3 length is 14 residues. V was clipped by 3 bases and J by 3 bases; unmatched bases: 4. The CDR3 reads CASSSRTGYYGYTF. The CDR3 nucleotides are TGCGCCAGCAGCTCTAGGACAGGGTACTATGGCTACACCTTC.

V usage is TRBV20-1 and J usage is TRBJ2-5; 7 positions agree with TRBD2. The end of the DNA is better explained by TRBJ2-1, so the J call may be wrong. Germline CDR1 is DFQATT and CDR2 is SNEGSKA (reference sequence). There are 15 residues in the CDR3. In DNA, the CDR3 is TGCAGTGCAGAAGGGGCGGGAGAGGCCCTCAATGAGCAGTTCTTC. This translates into CSAEGAGEALNEQFF.

This clonotype occurred many times. The chain employs TRBV7-6 and TRBJ2-7; TRBD1 matches 9 bases. This CDR3 has 15 residues. J lost 4 bases, V lost 5 bases, and 9 bases had no gene match. The germline gives CDR1 SGHVS, CDR2 FNYEAQ. The CDR3, as DNA: TGTGCCAGCAGCCGGGACAGGGTTAGGGTGTACGAGCAGTACTTC. This gives the protein CASSRDRVRVYEQYF.

The CDR3 reads CASSEGEYGYTF. CDR3 DNA: TGTGCCAGCAGCGAAGGGGAATATGGCTACACCTTC. The rearrangement joins TRBV7-9 to TRBJ1-2, with TRBD1 as a possible D gene (5 bases). V lost 5 bases to trimming and J lost 5 bases, with 9 bases between them. This CDR3 contains 12 residues. From germline, CDR1 is SEHNR and CDR2 FQNEAQ (reference sequence).